The 8 T cell receptor beta chains reported below all come from one sample, sequenced in a study of cytomegalovirus exposure and HLA in healthy donors. Use of 60 Vbeta and 13 Jbeta primers characterized the PCR. Some clones are missing from TCRdb's copy, which holds only in-frame ones; the method was immunoSEQ multiplex PCR. Of under 150,000 clones in the sample, roughly three quarters were seen once. Specimen: PBMCs. These receptors came from a woman in her forties or fifties in good health and CMV-seronegative.

This clone occurred a few times. The V gene is TRBV5-1, the J gene TRBJ1-2; a weak D match, TRBD1 (5 bases). CDR1 is SGHRS, CDR2 YFSETQ, per germline. The length of the CDR3 is 15 residues. With 0 bases removed from V and 3 bases from J, the gap between germline ends came to 12 bases. CDR3 amino acids: CASSLVTGTDYGYTF. The CDR3 region has the DNA TGCGCCAGCAGCTTGGTCACCGGGACTGACTATGGCTACACCTTC. Full variable domain (outside the CDR3, taken from reference TRBV5-1 and TRBJ1-2): KAGVTQTPRYLIKTRGQQVTLSCSPISGHRSVSWYQQTPGQGLQFLFEYFSETQRNKGNFPGRFSGRQFSNSRSEMNVSTLELGDSALYLCASSLVTGTDYGYTFGSGTRLTVV.

The chain is built from TRBV2 and TRBJ2-3, with D possibly TRBD1 on 5 matching bases. In germline, CDR1 is SNHLY, CDR2 FYNNEI. The CDR3 has 13 amino acids. Trimming cost V 7 bases and J 2 bases, with 10 bases left between them. The chain's CDR3 is CASNQGITDTQYF. The CDR3 bases are TGTGCCAGCAACCAGGGCATCACAGATACGCAGTATTTT. The full variable domain, with the rest looked up from reference TRBV2 and TRBJ2-3, is EPEVTQTPSHQVTQMGQEVILRCVPISNHLYFYWYRQILGQKVEFLVSFYNNEISEKSEIFDDQFSVERPDGSNFTLKIRSTKLEDSAMYFCASNQGITDTQYFGPGTRLTVL.

The rearrangement uses TRBV4-2 and TRBJ1-3, with TRBD1 matching 7 bases. Germline values: CDR1 LGHNA, CDR2 YNFKEQ. The CDR3 spans 18 residues. Unmatched junction bases numbered 10, after V lost 1 base and J lost 1 base. The CDR3 coding sequence is TGTGCCAGCAGCCAAGTGGCGACAGGGCCATCATCTGGAAACACCATATATTTT. Residues: CASSQVATGPSSGNTIYF.

The chain joins TRBV9 to TRBJ1-6, with 8 bases lining up with TRBD1. This CDR3 has 15 residues. CDR1 is SGDLS, CDR2 YYNGEE, per germline. V shed 0 bases and J 10 bases; nucleotides not matched to a gene: 6. The CDR3 loop reads CASSVEAGGVSPLHF. In DNA form, the CDR3 reads TGTGCCAGCAGCGTAGAGGCAGGGGGCGTATCACCCCTCCACTTT.

This sequence joins TRBV6-5 and TRBJ1-2; a weak D match, TRBD1 (5 bases). Trimming took off 2 bases at V and 8 bases at J, with 18 bases between the two ends. The CDR3 loop spans 15 amino acids. Germline V lookup: CDR1 MNHEY, CDR2 SVGAGI. The CDR3 loop reads CASSYGASPWGGYTF. The CDR3 DNA sequence: TGTGCCAGCAGTTACGGGGCCAGCCCCTGGGGAGGCTACACCTTC.

V is TRBV27 and J is TRBJ1-2; maybe TRBD1 (6 bases). The length of the CDR3 is 14 residues. V lost 4 bases to trimming and J lost 8 bases, with 17 bases between them. CDR1 is MNHEY and CDR2 is SMNVEV in the germline V gene (reference sequence). The CDR3, as DNA: TGTGCCAGCAGTTCTACCCCGGGACATTTAGGCTACACCTTC. It yields the protein CASSSTPGHLGYTF.

This chain uses TRBV5-5 with TRBJ2-2; 7 nucleotides line up with TRBD2. The CDR3 spans 20 residues. The ends lost 3 bases at V and 1 base at J; junction bases unmatched: 18. Looked up from germline, CDR1 is SGHKS and CDR2 is YYEKEE (reference sequence). The CDR3 reads CASSYLLFFGSGENTGELFF. The CDR3 coding sequence is TGTGCCAGCAGCTATCTACTTTTCTTCGGGAGCGGGGAGAACACCGGGGAGCTGTTTTTT.

The V and J genes are TRBV7-2 and TRBJ1-2; D is undetermined. The V end was cut by 5 bases, the J end by 6 bases, with 13 bases between. The germline V gene has CDR1 SGHTA and CDR2 FQGNSA. This CDR3 contains 13 residues. CDR3 sequence: CASSPRGGHGYTF. The CDR3 nucleotides read TGTGCCAGCAGCCCCCGGGGAGGTCATGGCTACACCTTC.